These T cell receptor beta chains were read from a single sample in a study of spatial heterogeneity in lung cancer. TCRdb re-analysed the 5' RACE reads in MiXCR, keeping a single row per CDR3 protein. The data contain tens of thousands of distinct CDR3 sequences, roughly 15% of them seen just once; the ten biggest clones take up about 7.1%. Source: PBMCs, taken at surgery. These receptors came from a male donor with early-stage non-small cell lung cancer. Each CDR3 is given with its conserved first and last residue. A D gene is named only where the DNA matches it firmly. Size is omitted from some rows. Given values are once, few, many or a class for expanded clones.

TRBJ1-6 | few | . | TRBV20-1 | CSATRAVNSPLHF | TGCAGTGCTACTCGGGCCGTTAATTCACCCCTCCACTTT
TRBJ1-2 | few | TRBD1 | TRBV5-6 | CASSLAGGYGYTF | TGTGCCAGCAGCTTGGCAGGGGGATATGGCTACACCTTC
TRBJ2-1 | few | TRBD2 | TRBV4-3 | CASSPSWIAGGGEQFF | TGCGCCAGCAGCCCTTCTTGGATAGCGGGAGGGGGTGAGCAGTTCTTC
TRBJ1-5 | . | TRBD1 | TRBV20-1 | CSARDRRYNQPQHF | TGCAGTGCGCGGGACAGGCGCTACAATCAGCCCCAGCATTTT
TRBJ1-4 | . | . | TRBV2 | CASSRRVGDEKLFF | TGTGCCAGCTCCCGGCGGGTTGGAGACGAAAAACTGTTTTTT
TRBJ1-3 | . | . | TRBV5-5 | CASSLYSSGNTIYF | TGTGCCAGCAGCTTGTACAGCTCTGGAAACACCATATATTTT
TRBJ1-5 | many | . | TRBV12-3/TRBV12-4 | CASRPTGNQPQHF | TGTGCCAGCAGACCTACAGGAAATCAGCCCCAGCATTTT
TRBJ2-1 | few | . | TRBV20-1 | CSASGEYNEQFF | TGCAGTGCTAGCGGAGAATACAATGAGCAGTTCTTC
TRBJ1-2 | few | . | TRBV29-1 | CSAVVGGYGYTF | TGCAGCGCCGTGGTAGGGGGATATGGCTACACCTTC
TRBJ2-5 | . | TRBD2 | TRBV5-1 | CASRLTSGQETQYF | TGCGCCAGCAGACTGACTAGCGGCCAAGAGACCCAGTACTTC
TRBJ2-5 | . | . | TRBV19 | CASSATGRGETQYF | TGTGCCAGTAGTGCAACAGGGAGGGGAGAGACCCAGTACTTC
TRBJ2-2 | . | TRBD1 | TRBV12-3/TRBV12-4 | CASSWDRNANTGELFF | TGTGCCAGCAGTTGGGACAGGAACGCGAACACCGGGGAGCTGTTTTTT
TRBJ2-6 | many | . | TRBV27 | CASSLSGSPGANVLTF | TGTGCCAGCAGTTTATCGGGCAGCCCTGGGGCCAACGTCCTGACTTTC
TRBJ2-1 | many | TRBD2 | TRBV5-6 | CASSLSLAGGYNEQFF | TGTGCCAGCAGCTTGAGTCTAGCGGGAGGATACAATGAGCAGTTCTTC
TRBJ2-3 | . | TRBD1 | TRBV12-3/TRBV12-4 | CASSLDSTGATTDTQYF | TGTGCCAGCAGTTTAGATTCCACAGGGGCAACCACAGATACGCAGTATTTT
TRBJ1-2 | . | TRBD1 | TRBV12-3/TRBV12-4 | CASSLYRGDYGYTF | TGTGCCAGCAGTTTATACAGGGGGGACTATGGCTACACCTTC
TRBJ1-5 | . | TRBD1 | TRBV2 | CASKDRDSGQPQHF | TGTGCCAGCAAGGACAGGGATTCGGGCCAGCCCCAGCATTTT
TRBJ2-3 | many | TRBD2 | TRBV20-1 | CSASGGLVSDTQYF | TGCAGTGCTAGTGGGGGACTAGTGTCAGATACGCAGTATTTT
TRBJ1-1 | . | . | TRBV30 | CAWSVLLNTEAFF | TGTGCCTGGAGTGTACTTTTGAACACTGAAGCTTTCTTT
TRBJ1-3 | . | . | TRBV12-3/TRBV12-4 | CASSTRAGSSTIYF | TGTGCCAGCAGTACCCGGGCAGGTAGCAGCACCATATATTTT
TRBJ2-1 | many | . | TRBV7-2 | CASSPDSIGGEQFF | TGTGCCAGCAGCCCGGACTCTATCGGCGGGGAGCAGTTCTTC
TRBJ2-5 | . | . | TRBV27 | CASSPTQETQYF | TGTGCCAGCAGTCCTACCCAAGAGACCCAGTACTTC
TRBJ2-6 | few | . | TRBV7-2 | CASSPGQAFNVLTF | TGTGCCAGCAGCCCGGGACAAGCGTTCAACGTCCTGACTTTC
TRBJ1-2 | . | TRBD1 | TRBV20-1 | CSALRTGIYGYTF | TGCAGTGCCTTACGGACAGGGATTTATGGCTACACCTTC
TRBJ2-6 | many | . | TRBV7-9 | CASSGSGANVLTF | TGTGCCAGCTCGGGGTCTGGGGCCAACGTCCTGACTTTC
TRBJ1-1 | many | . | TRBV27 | CASSLRGVGTEAFF | TGTGCCAGCAGTTTGAGGGGGGTGGGGACTGAAGCTTTCTTT
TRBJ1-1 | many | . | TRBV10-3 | CAISESGLTEAFF | TGTGCCATCAGTGAGTCGGGTTTGACTGAAGCTTTCTTT
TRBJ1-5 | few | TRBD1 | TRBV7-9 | CASSSADRGTQPQHF | TGTGCCAGCAGCTCAGCAGACAGGGGTACTCAGCCCCAGCATTTT
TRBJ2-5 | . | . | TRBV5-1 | CASSYNGNQETQYF | TGCGCCAGCAGCTATAACGGCAACCAAGAGACCCAGTACTTC
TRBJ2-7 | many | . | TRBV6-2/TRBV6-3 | CASRDYSYEQYF | TGTGCCAGCAGGGATTACAGTTACGAGCAGTACTTC
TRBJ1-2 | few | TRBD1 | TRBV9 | CASSAGQGANYGYTF | TGTGCCAGCAGCGCGGGACAGGGGGCTAACTATGGCTACACCTTC
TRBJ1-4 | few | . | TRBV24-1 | CATAEGSNEKLFF | TGTGCCACCGCCGAGGGTTCTAATGAAAAACTGTTTTTT
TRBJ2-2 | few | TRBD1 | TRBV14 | CASSPPGTVGGELFF | TGTGCCAGCAGCCCTCCCGGGACAGTTGGCGGGGAGCTGTTTTTT
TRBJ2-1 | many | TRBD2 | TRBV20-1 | CSARRLAGANEQFF | TGCAGTGCTAGAAGGCTAGCGGGAGCTAATGAGCAGTTCTTC
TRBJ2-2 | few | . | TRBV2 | CASSRGGSNTGELFF | TGTGCCAGCAGCCGAGGCGGTTCGAACACCGGGGAGCTGTTTTTT
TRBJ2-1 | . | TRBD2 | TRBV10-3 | CAISGGTAGDSTYNEQFF | TGTGCCATCAGTGGGGGGACTGCGGGAGACAGCACCTACAATGAGCAGTTCTTC
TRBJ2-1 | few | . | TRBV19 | CASTLIGGAFNEQFF | TGTGCCAGTACCCTAATAGGGGGGGCATTCAATGAGCAGTTCTTC
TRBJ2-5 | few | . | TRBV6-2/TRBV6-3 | CASTRGNGETQYF | TGTGCCAGCACCCGGGGGAACGGAGAGACCCAGTACTTC
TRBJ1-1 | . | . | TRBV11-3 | CASSAGSEAFF | TGTGCCAGCAGCGCGGGCTCTGAAGCTTTCTTT
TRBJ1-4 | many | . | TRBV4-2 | CASRRRLMDRSTNEKLFF | TGTGCCAGCAGAAGGCGACTTATGGACCGAAGCACTAATGAAAAACTGTTTTTT
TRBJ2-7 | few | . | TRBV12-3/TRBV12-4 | CASSLGRGGFYEQYF | TGTGCCAGCAGTTTAGGAAGGGGAGGTTTCTACGAGCAGTACTTC
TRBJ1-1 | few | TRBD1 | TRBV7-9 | CASSFGRDRGTEAFF | TGTGCCAGCAGCTTTGGACGGGACAGGGGAACTGAAGCTTTCTTT
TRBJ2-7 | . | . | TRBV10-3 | CAISEGPTFGEQYF | TGTGCCATCAGTGAGGGGCCGACCTTCGGGGAGCAGTACTTC
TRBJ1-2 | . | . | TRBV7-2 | CASSLGLVNYGYTF | TGTGCCAGCAGCTTAGGGCTGGTAAACTATGGCTACACCTTC
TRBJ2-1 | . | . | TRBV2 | CASSVQGRRVNEQFF | TGTGCCAGCAGTGTACAGGGCCGAAGGGTCAATGAGCAGTTCTTC
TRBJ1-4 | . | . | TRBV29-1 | CSVESSPEKLFF | TGCAGCGTTGAATCCAGCCCCGAAAAACTGTTTTTT
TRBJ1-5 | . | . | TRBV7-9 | CASSLQHNQPQHF | TGTGCCAGCAGCTTACAGCATAATCAGCCCCAGCATTTT
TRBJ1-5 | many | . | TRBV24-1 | CATSDSRYNQPQHF | TGTGCCACCAGTGACTCGAGGTACAATCAGCCCCAGCATTTT
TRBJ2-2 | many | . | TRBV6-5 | CASTQQNTGELFF | TGTGCCAGCACCCAACAGAACACCGGGGAGCTGTTTTTT
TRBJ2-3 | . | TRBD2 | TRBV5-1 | CASSSGLANSDTQYF | TGCGCCAGCAGTTCCGGACTAGCGAATTCAGATACGCAGTATTTT
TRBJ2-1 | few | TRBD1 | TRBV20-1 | CSASPGDRGYNEQFF | TGCAGTGCTAGCCCCGGGGACAGGGGGTACAATGAGCAGTTCTTC